This entry is about one T cell receptor beta chain. The data originate from a study of blood T cell repertoires in COVID-19. Study context: Samples representing acute and convalescent COVID-19 were sourced from the United States, Italy and Spain.

The data were produced by immunoSEQ multiplex PCR, yet TCRdb's version contains in-frame clones alone and is incomplete. The table shows 250,000 or so clones, with 86% occurring only once. V was cut by 2 bases and J by 8 bases, with 13 bases left in between. The CDR3 is 14 amino acids. The germline CDR1 and CDR2 sequences are GTSNPN and SVGIG (reference sequence). This chain uses TRBV30 with TRBJ1-6; D gene ambiguous. This clonotype was obtained from a man aged 40-55 years with active or convalescent COVID-19. Input material: peripheral blood. The CDR3 is CAWSLRTGDSPLHF. For the CDR3, the DNA is TGTGCCTGGAGTCTAAGGACGGGAGATTCACCCCTCCACTTT.